The 3 T cell receptor beta chains below come from one sample, sequenced in a study of T cells in localized non-small cell lung cancer. Clones were sequenced by immunoSEQ multiplex PCR, and TCRdb holds only the in-frame ones, with some missing. The table shows approximately 47,000 clones, with about 88% occurring only once. Sequencing used PBMCs, obtained before any cancer treatment. The receptor set was obtained from a man aged 35 to 69 with stage II lung adenocarcinoma.

This clone was detected only a few times. V and J are TRBV4-2 and TRBJ1-4; D is perhaps TRBD1 (6 bases). Trimming shortened V by 0 bases and J by 5 bases, and 10 bases separated the two germline ends. Germline V lookup: CDR1 LGHNA, CDR2 YNFKEQ. The CDR3 loop spans 15 amino acids. The CDR3 protein is CASSQETGRNEKLFF. CDR3 nucleotide sequence: TGTGCCAGCAGCCAAGAAACAGGGCGGAATGAAAAACTGTTTTTT.

The J gene is TRBJ1-2, the V gene TRBV30; maybe TRBD1 (5 bases). There are 14 residues in the CDR3. Germline lookup yields CDR1 GTSNPN and CDR2 SVGIG (reference sequence). V dropped 0 bases and J dropped 2 bases, with 10 bases sitting between them. CDR3 loop: CAWSVYRGNYGYTF. CDR3 coding DNA: TGTGCCTGGAGTGTATATCGGGGGAACTATGGCTACACCTTC.

V usage is TRBV5-1 and J usage is TRBJ2-7; 11 nucleotides match TRBD1. Germline lookup yields CDR1 SGHRS and CDR2 YFSETQ. This CDR3 is 15 amino acids long. The J segment lost 2 bases and the V segment lost 2 bases, leaving 3 bases of the junction unmatched. DNA for the CDR3: TGCGCCAGCAGCTTCACGGGACAGGGGGCCTACGAGCAGTACTTC. Its protein product is CASSFTGQGAYEQYF.